The T cell receptor beta chain under discussion was sequenced for a study of PD-1 blockade in classical Hodgkin lymphoma. Notes on the study in general: TCR diversity in CD4+, not CD8+, cells rose significantly by C4D1. When set against healthy donors, newly diagnosed patients were reported to show lower baseline TCR diversity. Patients who responded completely had about the same baseline diversity as newly diagnosed patients.

Trimming left V 0 bases short and J 1 base short, with 10 bases between. Germline V gene data show CDR1 as SGDLS and CDR2 as YYNGEE. The CDR3 is 15 residues long. This clone was seen a handful of times. Its antigen is unknown. All patients experienced relapse after autologous stem cell transplantation, and brentuximab vedotin exposure was variable. Sequencing was performed with immunoSEQ multiplex PCR; in TCRdb, only in-frame clones are kept and a portion is missing. The table includes about 13,000 clones, around 92% detected once. The source is a human donor with classical Hodgkin lymphoma. The chain carries TRBV9 and TRBJ1-1; no clear D. Sequenced material: peripheral blood mononuclear cells (PBMCs), taken at baseline. CDR3 nucleotides: TGTGCCAGCAGCGTAGTAGGGCAGGCGAACACTGAAGCTTTCTTT. Its protein is CASSVVGQANTEAFF.